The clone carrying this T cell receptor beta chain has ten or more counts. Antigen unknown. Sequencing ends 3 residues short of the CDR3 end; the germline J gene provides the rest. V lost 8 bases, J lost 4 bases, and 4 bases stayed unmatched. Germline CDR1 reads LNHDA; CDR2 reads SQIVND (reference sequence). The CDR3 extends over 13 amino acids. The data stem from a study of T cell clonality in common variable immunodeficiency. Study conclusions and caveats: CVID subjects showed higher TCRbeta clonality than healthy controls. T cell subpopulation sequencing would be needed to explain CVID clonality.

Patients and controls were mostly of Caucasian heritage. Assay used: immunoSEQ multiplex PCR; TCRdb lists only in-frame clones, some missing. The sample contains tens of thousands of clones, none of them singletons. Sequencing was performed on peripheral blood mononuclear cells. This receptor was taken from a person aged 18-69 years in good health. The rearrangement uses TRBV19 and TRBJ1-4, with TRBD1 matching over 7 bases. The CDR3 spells CASQGVVNEKLFF. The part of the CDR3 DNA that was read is TGTGCCAGTCAGGGGGTCGTTAATGAAAAA.